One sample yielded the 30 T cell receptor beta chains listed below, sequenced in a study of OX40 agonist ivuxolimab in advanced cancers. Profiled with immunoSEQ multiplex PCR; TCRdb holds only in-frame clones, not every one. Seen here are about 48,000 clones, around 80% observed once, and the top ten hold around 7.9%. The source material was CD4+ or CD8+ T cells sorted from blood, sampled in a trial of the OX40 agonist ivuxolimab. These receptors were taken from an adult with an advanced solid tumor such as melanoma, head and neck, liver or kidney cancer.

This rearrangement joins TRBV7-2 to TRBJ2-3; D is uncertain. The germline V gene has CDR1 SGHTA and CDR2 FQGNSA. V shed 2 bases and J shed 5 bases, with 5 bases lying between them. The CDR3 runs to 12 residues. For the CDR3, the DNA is TGTGCCAGCAGCTTACTAAGAGATACGCAGTATTTT. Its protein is CASSLLRDTQYF.

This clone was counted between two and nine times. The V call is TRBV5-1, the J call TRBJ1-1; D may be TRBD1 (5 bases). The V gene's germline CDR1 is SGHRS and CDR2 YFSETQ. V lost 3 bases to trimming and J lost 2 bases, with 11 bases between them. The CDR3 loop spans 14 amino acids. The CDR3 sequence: CASSWDPPNTEAFF. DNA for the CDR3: TGCGCCAGCAGCTGGGACCCTCCCAACACTGAAGCTTTCTTT.

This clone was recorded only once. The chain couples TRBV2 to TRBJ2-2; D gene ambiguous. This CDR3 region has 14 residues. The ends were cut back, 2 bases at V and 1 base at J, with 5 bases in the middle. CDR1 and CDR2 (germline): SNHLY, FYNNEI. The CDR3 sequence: CASSESRNTGELFF. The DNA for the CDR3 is TGTGCCAGCAGTGAATCACGGAACACCGGGGAGCTGTTTTTT.

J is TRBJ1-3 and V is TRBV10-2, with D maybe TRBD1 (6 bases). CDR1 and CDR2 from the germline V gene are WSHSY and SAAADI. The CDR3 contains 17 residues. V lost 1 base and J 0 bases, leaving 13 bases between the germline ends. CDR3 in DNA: TGCGCCAGCAGTGAGTTCCGGGACACTAACTCTGGAAACACCATATATTTT. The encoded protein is CASSEFRDTNSGNTIYF.

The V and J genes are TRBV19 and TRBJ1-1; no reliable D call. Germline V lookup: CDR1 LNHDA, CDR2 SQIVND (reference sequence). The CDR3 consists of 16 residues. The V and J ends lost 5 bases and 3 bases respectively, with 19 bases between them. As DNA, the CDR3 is TGTGCCAGTAGTGGGTCCCCCGGGATATCAGACACTGAAGCTTTCTTT. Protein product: CASSGSPGISDTEAFF.

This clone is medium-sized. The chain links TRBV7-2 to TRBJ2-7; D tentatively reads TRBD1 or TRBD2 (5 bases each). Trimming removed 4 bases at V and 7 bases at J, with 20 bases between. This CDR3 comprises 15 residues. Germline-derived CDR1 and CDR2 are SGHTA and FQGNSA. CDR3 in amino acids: CASSSLGASTGEQYF. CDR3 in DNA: TGTGCCAGCAGCTCCCTAGGGGCTTCTACGGGAGAGCAGTACTTC.

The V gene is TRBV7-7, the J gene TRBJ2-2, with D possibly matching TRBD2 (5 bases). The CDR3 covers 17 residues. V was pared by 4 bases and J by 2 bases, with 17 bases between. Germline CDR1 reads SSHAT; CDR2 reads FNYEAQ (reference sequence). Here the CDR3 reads CASSSEVWARNTGELFF. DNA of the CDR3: TGTGCCAGCAGCTCGGAGGTGTGGGCTCGAAACACCGGGGAGCTGTTTTTT.

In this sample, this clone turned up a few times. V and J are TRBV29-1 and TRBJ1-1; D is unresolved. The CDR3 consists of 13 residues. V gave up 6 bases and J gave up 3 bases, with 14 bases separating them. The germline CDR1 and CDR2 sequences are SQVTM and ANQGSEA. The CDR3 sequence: CSVAPARDTEAFF. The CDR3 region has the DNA TGCAGCGTGGCCCCTGCCCGGGACACTGAAGCTTTCTTT.

The CDR3 nucleotides are TGTGCCAGCAGTCCCCTGGACAGGTCCCGCGAGCAGTACTTC. It specifies CASSPLDRSREQYF. The gene calls are TRBV27 and TRBJ2-7, with 7 bases fitting TRBD1. Germline V lookup: CDR1 MNHEY, CDR2 SMNVEV (reference sequence). The ends lost 5 bases at V and 6 bases at J; junction bases unmatched: 10. This CDR3 has 14 residues.

The CDR3 loop is CASSLVAGASGNTIYF. The CDR3, as DNA: TGTGCCAGCAGCTTGGTGGCCGGGGCCTCTGGAAACACCATATATTTT. The V call is TRBV5-6, the J call TRBJ1-3, with D perhaps matching TRBD1 (5 bases). CDR1 and CDR2 from the germline V gene are SGHDT and YYEEEE. This CDR3 is 16 amino acids long. The germline V and J ends were trimmed by 0 bases and 0 bases, with 10 bases remaining between them.

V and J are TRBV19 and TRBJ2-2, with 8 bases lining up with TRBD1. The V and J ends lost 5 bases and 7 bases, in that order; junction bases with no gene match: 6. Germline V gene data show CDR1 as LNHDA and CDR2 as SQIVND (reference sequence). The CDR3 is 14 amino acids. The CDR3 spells CASSWTGKNGELFF. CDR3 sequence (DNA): TGTGCCAGTAGTTGGACAGGGAAGAACGGGGAGCTGTTTTTT.

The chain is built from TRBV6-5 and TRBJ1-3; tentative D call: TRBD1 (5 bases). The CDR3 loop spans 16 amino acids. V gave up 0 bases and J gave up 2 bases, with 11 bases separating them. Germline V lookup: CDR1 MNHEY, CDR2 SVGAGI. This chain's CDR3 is CASSYSGGVAGNTIYF. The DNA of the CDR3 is TGTGCCAGCAGTTACTCTGGGGGTGTCGCTGGAAACACCATATATTTT.

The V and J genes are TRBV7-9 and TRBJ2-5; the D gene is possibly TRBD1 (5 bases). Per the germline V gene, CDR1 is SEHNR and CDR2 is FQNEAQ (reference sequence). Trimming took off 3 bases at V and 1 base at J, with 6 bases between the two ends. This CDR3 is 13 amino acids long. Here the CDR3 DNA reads TGTGCCAGCAGCTTTGACAGCCAAGAGACCCAGTACTTC. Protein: CASSFDSQETQYF.

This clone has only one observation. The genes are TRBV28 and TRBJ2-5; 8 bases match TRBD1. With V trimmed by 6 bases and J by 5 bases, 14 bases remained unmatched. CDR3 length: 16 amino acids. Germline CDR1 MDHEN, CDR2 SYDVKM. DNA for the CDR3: TGTGCCAGCAGACCCCCGACAGGGGCCACAGGGGAGACCCAGTACTTC. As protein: CASRPPTGATGETQYF.

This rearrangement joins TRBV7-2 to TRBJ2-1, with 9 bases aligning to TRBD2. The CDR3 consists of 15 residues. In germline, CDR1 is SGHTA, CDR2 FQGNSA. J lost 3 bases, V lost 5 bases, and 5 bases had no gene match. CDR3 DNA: TGTGCCAGCAGCGTGTGGACTAGCGTCTACAATGAGCAGTTCTTC. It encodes CASSVWTSVYNEQFF.

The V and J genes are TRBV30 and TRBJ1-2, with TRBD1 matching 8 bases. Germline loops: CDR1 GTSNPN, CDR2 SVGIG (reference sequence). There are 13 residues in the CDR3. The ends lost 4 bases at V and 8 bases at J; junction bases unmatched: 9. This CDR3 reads CAWTGGKWNGYTF. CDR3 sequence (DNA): TGTGCCTGGACAGGGGGCAAGTGGAACGGCTACACCTTC.

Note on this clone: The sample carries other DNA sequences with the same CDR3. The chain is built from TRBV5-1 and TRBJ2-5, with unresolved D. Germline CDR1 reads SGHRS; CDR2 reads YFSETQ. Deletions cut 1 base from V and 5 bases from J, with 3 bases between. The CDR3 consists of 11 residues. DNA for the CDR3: TGCGCCAGCAGCTTGACGGAGACCCAGTACTTC. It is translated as CASSLTETQYF.

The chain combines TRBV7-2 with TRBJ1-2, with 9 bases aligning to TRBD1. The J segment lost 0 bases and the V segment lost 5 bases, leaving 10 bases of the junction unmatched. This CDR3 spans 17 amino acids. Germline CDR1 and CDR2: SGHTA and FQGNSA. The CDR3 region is CASSATGGPLANYGYTF. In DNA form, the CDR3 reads TGTGCCAGCAGCGCGACAGGGGGTCCGTTAGCTAACTATGGCTACACCTTC. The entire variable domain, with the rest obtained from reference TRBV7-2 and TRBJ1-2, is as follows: GAGVSQSPSNKVTEKGKDVELRCDPISGHTALYWYRQSLGQGLEFLIYFQGNSAPDKSGLPSDRFSAERTGGSVSTLTIQRTQQEDSAVYLCASSATGGPLANYGYTFGSGTRLTVV.

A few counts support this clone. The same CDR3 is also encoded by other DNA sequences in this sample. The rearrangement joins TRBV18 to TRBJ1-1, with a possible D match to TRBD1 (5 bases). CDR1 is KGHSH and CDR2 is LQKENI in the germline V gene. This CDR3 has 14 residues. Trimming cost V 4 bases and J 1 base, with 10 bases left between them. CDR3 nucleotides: TGTGCCAGCTCACGTGACAGTAAGAACACTGAAGCTTTCTTT. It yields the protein CASSRDSKNTEAFF. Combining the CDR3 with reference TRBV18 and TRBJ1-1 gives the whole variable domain NAGVMQNPRHLVRRRGQEARLRCSPMKGHSHVYWYRQLPEEGLKFMVYLQKENIIDESGMPKERFSAEFPKEGPSILRIQQVVRGDSAAYFCASSRDSKNTEAFFGQGTRLTVV.

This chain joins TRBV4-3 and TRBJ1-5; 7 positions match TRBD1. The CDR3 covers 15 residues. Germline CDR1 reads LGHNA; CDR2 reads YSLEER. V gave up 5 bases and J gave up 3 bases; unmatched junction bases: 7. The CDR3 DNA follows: TGCGCCAGCAGCAATGATAGGGGGCACAATCAGCCCCAGCATTTT. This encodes CASSNDRGHNQPQHF.

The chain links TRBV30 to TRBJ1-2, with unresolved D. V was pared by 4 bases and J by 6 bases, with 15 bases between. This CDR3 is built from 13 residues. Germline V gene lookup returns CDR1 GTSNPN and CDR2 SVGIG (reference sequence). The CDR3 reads CAWMPGKVDGYTF. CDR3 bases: TGTGCCTGGATGCCCGGGAAGGTCGATGGCTACACCTTC. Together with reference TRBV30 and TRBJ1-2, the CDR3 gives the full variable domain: SQTIHQWPATLVQPVGSPLSLECTVEGTSNPNLYWYRQAAGRGLQLLFYSVGIGQISSEVPQNLSASRPQDRQFILSSKKLLLSDSGFYLCAWMPGKVDGYTFGSGTRLTVV.

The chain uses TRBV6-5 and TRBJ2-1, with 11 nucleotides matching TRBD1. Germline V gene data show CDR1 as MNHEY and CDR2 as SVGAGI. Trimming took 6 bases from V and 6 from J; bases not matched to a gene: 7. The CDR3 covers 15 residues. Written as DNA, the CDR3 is TGTGCCAGCAGGCTAGGACAGGGGGCTGGCAATGAGCAGTTCTTC. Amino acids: CASRLGQGAGNEQFF.

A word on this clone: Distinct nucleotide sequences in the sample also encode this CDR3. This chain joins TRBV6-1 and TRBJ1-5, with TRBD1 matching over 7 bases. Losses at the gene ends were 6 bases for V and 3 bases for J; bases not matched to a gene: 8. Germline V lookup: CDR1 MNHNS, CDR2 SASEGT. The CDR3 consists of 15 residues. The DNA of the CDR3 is TGTGCCAGCAGCCAAAGGGGGCAGCCCAATCAGCCCCAGCATTTT. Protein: CASSQRGQPNQPQHF.

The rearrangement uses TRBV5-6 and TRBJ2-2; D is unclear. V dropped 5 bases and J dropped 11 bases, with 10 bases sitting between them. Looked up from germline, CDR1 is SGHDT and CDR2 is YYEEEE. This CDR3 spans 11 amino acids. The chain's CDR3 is CASSLDVELFF. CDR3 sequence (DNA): TGTGCCAGCAGTTTAGACGTTGAGCTGTTTTTT.

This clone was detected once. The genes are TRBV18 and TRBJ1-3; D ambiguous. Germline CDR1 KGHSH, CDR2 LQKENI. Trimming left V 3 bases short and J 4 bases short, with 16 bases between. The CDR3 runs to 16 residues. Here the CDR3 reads CASSPSGSGSGNTIYF. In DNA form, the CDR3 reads TGTGCCAGCTCACCGTCGGGTTCTGGTTCGGGAAACACCATATATTTT.

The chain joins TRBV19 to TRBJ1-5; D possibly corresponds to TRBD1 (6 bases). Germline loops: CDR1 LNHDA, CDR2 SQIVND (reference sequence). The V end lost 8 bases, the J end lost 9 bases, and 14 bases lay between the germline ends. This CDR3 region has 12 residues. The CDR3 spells CASSGEGGPQHF. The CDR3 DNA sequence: TGTGCCAGTTCCGGGGAAGGGGGGCCCCAGCATTTT.

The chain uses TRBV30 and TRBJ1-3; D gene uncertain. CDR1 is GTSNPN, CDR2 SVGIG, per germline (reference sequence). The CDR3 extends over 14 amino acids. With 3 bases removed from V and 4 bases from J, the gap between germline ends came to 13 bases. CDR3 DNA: TGTGCCTGGAGGTACAAGGAGAAAGGAAACACCATATATTTT. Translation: CAWRYKEKGNTIYF.

The CDR3 region is CASNNRGNQPQHF. In DNA, the CDR3 is TGTGCCAGTAATAACAGGGGCAATCAGCCCCAGCATTTT. V is TRBV19 and J is TRBJ1-5, with a weak D call TRBD1 (6 bases). Trimming removed 7 bases from V and 2 bases from J, with 9 bases in between. Germline values: CDR1 LNHDA, CDR2 SQIVND (reference sequence). The CDR3 runs 13 residues.

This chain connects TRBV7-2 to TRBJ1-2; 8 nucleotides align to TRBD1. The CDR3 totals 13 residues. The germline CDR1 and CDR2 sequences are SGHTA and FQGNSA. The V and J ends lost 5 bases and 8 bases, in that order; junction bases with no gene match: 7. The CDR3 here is CASSPDRDRGYTF. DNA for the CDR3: TGTGCCAGCAGCCCGGACAGGGATCGAGGCTACACCTTC.

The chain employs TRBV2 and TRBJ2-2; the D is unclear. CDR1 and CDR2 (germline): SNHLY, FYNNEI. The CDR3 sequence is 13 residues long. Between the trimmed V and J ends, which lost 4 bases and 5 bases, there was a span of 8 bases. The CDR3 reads CASSGARTGELFF. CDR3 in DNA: TGTGCCAGCAGTGGGGCTCGAACCGGGGAGCTGTTTTTT.